A selection of T cell receptor beta chains follows, all from one sample in a study of T cell changes during pregnancy in multiple sclerosis. The assay was immunoSEQ multiplex PCR, and TCRdb's table has in-frame clones only and misses some. The sample carries approximately 100,000 clones, less than 95% recorded once. The specimen was peripheral blood, collected before pregnancy. All receptors derive from a female donor with multiple sclerosis, enrolled in a pregnancy study. The CDR3 runs from the conserved cysteine through the conserved F or W. D genes are given only for firm matches. Clone size is stated in some rows and not others, as once, few, many or a class when expanded.

J	V	size	D	DNA	CDR3
TRBJ2-3	TRBV7-2	NA	TRBD2	TGTGCCAGCAGCCGGGGAGCGGGGGGGCTGGATACGCAGTATTTT	CASSRGAGGLDTQYF
TRBJ2-3	TRBV5-1	NA	NA	TGCGCCAGCAGCTTAGGATCACCGGGTAGGGATACGCAGTATTTT	CASSLGSPGRDTQYF
TRBJ1-5	TRBV6-5	few	NA	TGTGCCAGCAGTTACGGTGGCAGATATAGCAATCAGCCCCAGCATTTT	CASSYGGRYSNQPQHF
TRBJ1-3	TRBV5-1	NA	NA	TGCGCCAGCAGCTTAATTGACGGGGGGTCTGGAAACACCATATATTTT	CASSLIDGGSGNTIYF
TRBJ2-1	TRBV14	NA	NA	TGTGCCAGTTTACTCCTAGCATCATCCAATGAGCAGTTCTTC	CASLLLASSNEQFF
TRBJ2-2	TRBV4-1	NA	NA	TGCGCCAGCAGCCAAGAGAGCACCGGGGAGCTGTTTTTT	CASSQESTGELFF
TRBJ2-1	TRBV28	once	NA	TGTGCCAGCAGTACCACTGGAGCGGAGTCCTACAATGAGCAGTTCTTC	CASSTTGAESYNEQFF
TRBJ2-1	TRBV7-9	NA	TRBD2	TGTGCCAGCAGCTTAGGATCGGGCGGGAGTCGGTACAATGAGCAGTTCTTC	CASSLGSGGSRYNEQFF
TRBJ2-1	TRBV27	NA	NA	TGTGCCAGCAGTTTCCCGGAGGGGCTGTCCTACAATGAGCAGTTCTTC	CASSFPEGLSYNEQFF
TRBJ2-7	TRBV30	once	TRBD2	TGTGCCTGGAGCCCGTGGAGCGGGGTCAACGAGCAGTACTTC	CAWSPWSGVNEQYF
TRBJ2-4	TRBV27	NA	TRBD2	TGTGCCAGCAGTTCCGGGGGGGTTACCGGGGCCCACCGGCGGATTCAGTACTTC	CASSSGGVTGAHRRIQYF
TRBJ1-6	TRBV5-4	NA	NA	TGTGCCAGCAGCTTGGAAAGGGGCGATTCACCCCTCCACTTT	CASSLERGDSPLHF
TRBJ2-7	TRBV5-1	NA	NA	TGCGCCAGCAGCTCGACAGGTATCTACGAGCAGTACTTC	CASSSTGIYEQYF
TRBJ2-1	TRBV7-2	NA	NA	TGTGCCAGCAGCTTCGAGGGCGGGACGTACAATGAGCAGTTCTTC	CASSFEGGTYNEQFF
TRBJ1-2	TRBV5-1	NA	NA	TGCGCCAGCACCCTGGAGTATGACAGATTAAACTATGGCTACACCTTC	CASTLEYDRLNYGYTF
TRBJ2-7	TRBV30	once	NA	TGTGCCTGGAGTGTAGGAGGGGGGGGATACGAGCAGTACTTC	CAWSVGGGGYEQYF
TRBJ2-3	TRBV10-3	NA	TRBD2	TGTGCCACCACAGGCGGTGGCGCGGGGGGTGCAGATACGCAGTATTTT	CATTGGGAGGADTQYF
TRBJ2-3	TRBV5-1	NA	TRBD2	TGCGCCAGCAGCCCATCGGGACTAGAAACAGATACGCAGTATTTT	CASSPSGLETDTQYF
TRBJ1-2	TRBV6-6	NA	NA	TGTGCCAGCAGTTACGGGGCAGAAACCTATGGCTACACCTTC	CASSYGAETYGYTF
TRBJ1-1	TRBV27	NA	TRBD1	TGTGCCAGCAAGCCCGACAGGGTAAACACTGAAGCTTTCTTT	CASKPDRVNTEAFF
TRBJ2-2	TRBV19	NA	TRBD2	TGTGCCAGTAGTATTCGGGGGACTAGCGGGAGGGCCGTCACCGGGGAGCTGTTTTTT	CASSIRGTSGRAVTGELFF
TRBJ2-5	TRBV6-5	NA	TRBD2	TGTGCCAGCAGTCATAGAGCGGGGGAGGAAGAGACCCAGTACTTC	CASSHRAGEEETQYF
TRBJ1-5	TRBV6-1	few	NA	TGTGCCAGCAGTAATGGACAGCGCAATCAGCCCCAGCATTTT	CASSNGQRNQPQHF
TRBJ2-7	TRBV7-9	once	NA	TGTGCCAGCAGCCAGGGGACCTACGAGCAGTACTTC	CASSQGTYEQYF
TRBJ1-5	TRBV5-6	few	NA	TGTGCCAGCAGCTTGGGAGCAGGGAGGAATCAGCCCCAGCATTTT	CASSLGAGRNQPQHF
TRBJ2-7	TRBV19	once	NA	TGTGCCAGTAGCCGGGTCCATCTCTCCGCAGAGCAGTACTTC	CASSRVHLSAEQYF
TRBJ2-7	TRBV5-1	NA	TRBD1	TGCGCCAGCAGCCGGGGACAGGGCACCTTATCCTACGAGCAGTACTTC	CASSRGQGTLSYEQYF
TRBJ2-1	TRBV7-2	NA	TRBD1	TGTGCCAGCAGCTTACCCAGGGGGCATGAGCAGTTCTTC	CASSLPRGHEQFF
TRBJ1-6	TRBV30	few	NA	TGTGCCTGGAGTGTAAGCCAGGGAAACTCACCCCTCCACTTT	CAWSVSQGNSPLHF
TRBJ2-5	TRBV7-8	NA	TRBD2	TGTGCCAGCAGCCCCCCTGCTAGCGGGGTAGGCCAGTACTTC	CASSPPASGVGQYF
TRBJ1-3	TRBV27	NA	TRBD1	TGTGCCAGCAGTTATACAGGGGTTGGAAACACCATATATTTT	CASSYTGVGNTIYF
TRBJ1-5	TRBV4-1	NA	TRBD1	TGCGCCAGCAGCCTAACTGACAGGGGTCAGCCCCAGCATTTT	CASSLTDRGQPQHF
TRBJ1-2	TRBV19	NA	NA	TGTGCCAGTAGTACAGTCGTGAAAGGCTACACCTTC	CASSTVVKGYTF
TRBJ2-7	TRBV7-8	NA	TRBD2	TGTGCCAGCAGGGTTATGGGGACTAGCGGGAATCCGTACTTC	CASRVMGTSGNPYF
TRBJ2-2	TRBV2	NA	NA	TGTGCCAGCAGTGAAAGCACGAGCACCGGGGAGCTGTTTTTT	CASSESTSTGELFF
TRBJ2-3	TRBV13	NA	TRBD2	TGTGCCAGCAGCTTAGGGACTAGCGGGGGGACGGATACGCAGTATTTT	CASSLGTSGGTDTQYF
TRBJ2-5	TRBV7-3	NA	TRBD1	TGTGCCAGCAGCTCCCAGGGGGCCGGAGAGACCCAGTACTTC	CASSSQGAGETQYF
TRBJ1-2	TRBV19	NA	TRBD1	TGTGCCAGTAGTACCCGGGGCCCAGACAGGGCACGGGGCTACACCTTC	CASSTRGPDRARGYTF
TRBJ1-1	TRBV6-1	NA	NA	TGTGCCAGCAGCGGAGTATTGAACACTGAAGCTTTCTTT	CASSGVLNTEAFF
TRBJ2-7	TRBV6-5	NA	NA	TGTGCCAGCAGCCCCGAGTCGGCTCCCCGAGGGGAGCAGTACTTC	CASSPESAPRGEQYF
TRBJ2-1	TRBV13	NA	TRBD2	TGTGCCAGCAGCTTAGAGGCATTCCCCAACTCAGGACTAGCGGGAGAACGGCAGTTCTTC	CASSLEAFPNSGLAGERQFF
TRBJ1-1	TRBV11-2	NA	NA	TGTGCCAGCAGCTTGTTCAGTGGGCCTGGCGCTTTCTTT	CASSLFSGPGAFF
TRBJ2-2	TRBV6-4	NA	TRBD2	TGTGCCAGCAGTGAGACTAGCGGGAGCCCCGGGGAGCTGTTTTTT	CASSETSGSPGELFF
TRBJ1-4	TRBV27	NA	TRBD1	TGTGCCAGCAGTTATCGGACAGGGGGGCCTGTCGAAAAACTGTTTTTT	CASSYRTGGPVEKLFF
TRBJ2-5	TRBV5-1	NA	NA	TGCGCCAGCAGTAGGCAGGGGCAAGAGACCCAGTACTTC	CASSRQGQETQYF
TRBJ2-1	TRBV7-2	NA	NA	TGTGCCAGCAGCTTAGAAGGTGGAGCCTACAATGAGCAGTTCTTC	CASSLEGGAYNEQFF
TRBJ2-7	TRBV4-3	NA	NA	TGCGCCAGCAGCCAAGTCATGAGCCCAGGGTACGACGAGCAGTACTTC	CASSQVMSPGYDEQYF
TRBJ2-1	TRBV5-1	NA	TRBD2	TGCGCCAGCAGCTTGAGGGTGGCGGGGGGGCGTAATGAGCAGTTCTTC	CASSLRVAGGRNEQFF
TRBJ1-6	TRBV28	NA	NA	TGTGCCAGCAGGGTAAAGCAGGGATGGGGCGATTCACCCCTCCACTTT	CASRVKQGWGDSPLHF
TRBJ1-3	TRBV7-2	NA	NA	TGTGCCAGCAGCTCGCAGACAGGTGGAAACACCATATATTTT	CASSSQTGGNTIYF
TRBJ2-3	TRBV5-8	NA	TRBD2	TGTGCCAGCAGACCGGGACTAGCAAACACAGATACGCAGTATTTT	CASRPGLANTDTQYF
TRBJ2-7	TRBV18	NA	NA	TGTGCCAGCTCACGAACAGGGCCCTACGAGCAGTACTTC	CASSRTGPYEQYF
TRBJ1-1	TRBV6-1	NA	NA	TGTGCCAGCAGAGAAAATACAGGGATGGTAGTAGCTTTCTTT	CASRENTGMVVAFF
TRBJ2-7	TRBV4-3	NA	TRBD2	TGCGCCAGCAGCCAAGATATGGCTAGCGGGGGCTACGAGCAGTACTTC	CASSQDMASGGYEQYF
TRBJ2-3	TRBV11-3	NA	NA	TGTGCCAGCACGCTCACAGGGACAGATACGCAGTATTTT	CASTLTGTDTQYF
TRBJ1-6	TRBV4-3	NA	NA	TGCGCCAGCAGAGGGGCGGGCGGGGGAAACTATAATTCACCCCTCCACTTT	CASRGAGGGNYNSPLHF
TRBJ2-2	TRBV5-5	NA	TRBD2	TGTGCCAGCAGCTCGGGACTAGCGGGGAACACCGGGGAGCTGTTTTTT	CASSSGLAGNTGELFF
TRBJ2-7	TRBV19	NA	TRBD1	TGTGCCAGTATGGGCCGGGACAGAGCCTACGAGCAGTACTTC	CASMGRDRAYEQYF
TRBJ1-5	TRBV6-1	NA	NA	TGTGCCAGCAGTGGAGAGGTTTGGCAGCCCCAGCATTTT	CASSGEVWQPQHF
TRBJ1-5	TRBV19	NA	NA	TGTGCCAGTGGCTCAGGGCAGGTGGGGCAGCCCCAGCATTTT	CASGSGQVGQPQHF